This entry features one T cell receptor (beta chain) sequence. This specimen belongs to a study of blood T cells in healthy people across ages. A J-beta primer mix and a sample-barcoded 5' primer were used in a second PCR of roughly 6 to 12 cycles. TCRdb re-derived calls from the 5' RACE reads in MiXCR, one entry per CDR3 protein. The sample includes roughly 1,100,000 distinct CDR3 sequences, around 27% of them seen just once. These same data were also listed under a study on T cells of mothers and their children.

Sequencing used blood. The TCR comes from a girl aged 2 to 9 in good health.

The CDR3 nucleotides read TGCAGCTTGAGACGGATTGAGAAGGATGAGCAGTTCTTC. Translation gives CSLRRIEKDEQFF. The chain has TRBV29-1 and TRBJ2-1; no definite D call. Germline CDR1 and CDR2: SQVTM and ANQGSEA. Trimming pared 8 bases from V and 8 bases from J, leaving 19 bases between. The CDR3 totals 13 residues.